Listed here is a single T cell receptor (beta chain). The antigen remains unidentified. This sample is drawn from a study of cytomegalovirus exposure and HLA in healthy donors. Study-wide results and caveats: CMV serostatus was the only recorded immune exposure for donors. Earlier results showed most TCR beta V segments being productive about 87% or about 30% of the time.

Both 60 Vbeta primers and 13 Jbeta primers went into the PCR. The protocol was immunoSEQ multiplex PCR, while the TCRdb copy is restricted to in-frame clones and leaves out a portion. The sample includes 150,000 or so clones, around 79% of them seen just once. Germline V gene data show CDR1 as MDHEN and CDR2 as SYDVKM. This CDR3 has 12 residues. V was clipped by 10 bases and J by 0 bases, with 9 bases between them. The chain joins TRBV28 to TRBJ1-2, with D unresolved. This clonotype was obtained from a man under 40 in good health and CMV-seropositive. The sequencing sample was made of PBMCs. CDR3 bases: TGTGCCATTACAGACGCTAACTATGGCTACACCTTC. Protein: CAITDANYGYTF.